This T cell receptor (beta chain) came from a study of CD8 T cells in ankylosing spondylitis. Broader study findings: CD8+ disease-linked clones were present at relatively low frequencies in blood. A motif of roughly eight highly homologous TCR beta variants was seen as apparently characteristic of ankylosing spondylitis blood.

The V and J ends lost 4 bases and 5 bases, in that order; junction bases with no gene match: 8. CDR1 LGHNA and CDR2 YNFKEQ come from the germline V gene. CDR3 size: 15 residues. For TCR beta, libraries came from quantitative 5'-RACE with molecular barcodes. Using its own MiXCR run on the 5' RACE reads, TCRdb lists one record per CDR3 protein. The sample records about 360,000 distinct CDR3 sequences, more than 20% being singletons. Concerning this clonotype: Its matching antigen is unknown.

The sequence was obtained from a male donor with ankylosing spondylitis or in good health (not recorded which). This chain uses TRBV4-2 with TRBJ2-5, with 9 nucleotides matching TRBD2. Source material: blood, either unsorted or a sorted T cell fraction (not recorded which). The CDR3 DNA sequence: TGTGCCAGCAGCCCCGGGCGGGGGGGCCGGGAGACCCAGTACTTC. This translates into CASSPGRGGRETQYF.